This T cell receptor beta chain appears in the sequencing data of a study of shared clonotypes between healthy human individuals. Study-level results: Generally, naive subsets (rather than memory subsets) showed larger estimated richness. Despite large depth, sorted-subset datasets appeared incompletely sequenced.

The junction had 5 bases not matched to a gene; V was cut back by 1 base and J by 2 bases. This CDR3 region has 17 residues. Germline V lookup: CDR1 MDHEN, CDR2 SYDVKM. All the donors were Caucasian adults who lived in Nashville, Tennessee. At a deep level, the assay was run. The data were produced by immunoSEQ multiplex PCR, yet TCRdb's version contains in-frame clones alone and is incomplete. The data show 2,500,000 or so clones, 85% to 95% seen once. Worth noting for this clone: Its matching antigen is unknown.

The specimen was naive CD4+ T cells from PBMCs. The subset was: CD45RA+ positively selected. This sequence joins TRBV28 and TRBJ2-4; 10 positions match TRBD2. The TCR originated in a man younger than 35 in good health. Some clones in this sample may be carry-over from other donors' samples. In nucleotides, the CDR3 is TGTGCCAGCAGTTTATCCGCTAGCGGGAGAACCAAAAACATTCAGTACTTC. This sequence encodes CASSLSASGRTKNIQYF. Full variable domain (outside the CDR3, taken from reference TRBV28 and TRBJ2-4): DVKVTQSSRYLVKRTGEKVFLECVQDMDHENMFWYRQDPGLGLRLIYFSYDVKMKEKGDIPEGYSVSREKKERFSLILESASTNQTSMYLCASSLSASGRTKNIQYFGAGTRLSVL.